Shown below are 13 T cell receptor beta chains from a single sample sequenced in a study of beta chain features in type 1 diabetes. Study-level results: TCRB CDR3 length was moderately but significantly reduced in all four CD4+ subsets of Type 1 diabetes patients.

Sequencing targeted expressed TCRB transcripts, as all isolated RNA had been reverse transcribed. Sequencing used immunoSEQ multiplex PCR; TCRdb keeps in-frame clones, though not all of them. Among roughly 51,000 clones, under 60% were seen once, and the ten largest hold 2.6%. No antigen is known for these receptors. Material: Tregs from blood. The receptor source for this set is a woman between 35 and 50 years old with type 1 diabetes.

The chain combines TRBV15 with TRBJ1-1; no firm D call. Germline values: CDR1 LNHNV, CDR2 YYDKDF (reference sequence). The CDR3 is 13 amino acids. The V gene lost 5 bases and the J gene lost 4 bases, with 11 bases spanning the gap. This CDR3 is CATSRWPGTEAFF. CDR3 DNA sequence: TGTGCCACCAGCCGCTGGCCGGGCACTGAAGCTTTCTTT.

The CDR3 DNA sequence: TGTGCCAGCAGCGCCGGGGGTGGCTACACCTTC. It encodes CASSAGGGYTF. The chain links TRBV7-2 to TRBJ1-2; a possible D gene is TRBD1 (5 bases). The germline V gene has CDR1 SGHTA and CDR2 FQGNSA. V lost 5 bases and J lost 7, with 8 bases in between. The CDR3 loop spans 11 amino acids.

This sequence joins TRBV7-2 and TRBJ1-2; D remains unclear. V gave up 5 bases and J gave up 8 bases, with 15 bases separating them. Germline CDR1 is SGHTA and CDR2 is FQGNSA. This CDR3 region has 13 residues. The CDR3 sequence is CASSLPAEDGYTF. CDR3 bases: TGTGCCAGCAGCCTGCCCGCGGAGGACGGCTACACCTTC.

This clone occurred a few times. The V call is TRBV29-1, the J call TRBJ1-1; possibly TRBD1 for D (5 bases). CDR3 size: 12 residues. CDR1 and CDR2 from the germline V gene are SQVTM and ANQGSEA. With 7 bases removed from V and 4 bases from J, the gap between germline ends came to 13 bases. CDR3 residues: CSARGEGTEAFF. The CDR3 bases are TGCAGCGCTCGGGGGGAGGGCACTGAAGCTTTCTTT. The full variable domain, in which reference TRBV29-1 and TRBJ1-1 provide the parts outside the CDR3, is SAVISQKPSRDICQRGTSLTIQCQVDSQVTMMFWYRQQPGQSLTLIATANQGSEATYESGFVIDKFPISRPNLTFSTLTVSNMSPEDSSIYLCSARGEGTEAFFGQGTRLTVV.

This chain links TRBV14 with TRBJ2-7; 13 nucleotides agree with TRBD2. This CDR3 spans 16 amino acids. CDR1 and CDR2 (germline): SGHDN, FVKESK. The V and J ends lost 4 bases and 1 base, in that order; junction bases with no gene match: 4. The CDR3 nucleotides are TGTGCCAGCAGCCCAGGACTAGCGGGAGATTCCTACGAGCAGTACTTC. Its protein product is CASSPGLAGDSYEQYF. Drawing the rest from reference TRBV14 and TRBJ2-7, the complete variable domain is EAGVTQFPSHSVIEKGQTVTLRCDPISGHDNLYWYRRVMGKEIKFLLHFVKESKQDESGMPNNRFLAERTGGTYSTLKVQPAELEDSGVYFCASSPGLAGDSYEQYFGPGTRLTVT.

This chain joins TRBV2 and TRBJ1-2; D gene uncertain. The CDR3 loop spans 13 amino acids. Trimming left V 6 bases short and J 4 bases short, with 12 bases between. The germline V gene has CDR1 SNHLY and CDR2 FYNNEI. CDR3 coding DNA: TGTGCCAGCAGCACTTGGGCCTCCTATGGCTACACCTTC. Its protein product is CASSTWASYGYTF. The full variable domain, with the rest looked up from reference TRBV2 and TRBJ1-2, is EPEVTQTPSHQVTQMGQEVILRCVPISNHLYFYWYRQILGQKVEFLVSFYNNEISEKSEIFDDQFSVERPDGSNFTLKIRSTKLEDSAMYFCASSTWASYGYTFGSGTRLTVV.

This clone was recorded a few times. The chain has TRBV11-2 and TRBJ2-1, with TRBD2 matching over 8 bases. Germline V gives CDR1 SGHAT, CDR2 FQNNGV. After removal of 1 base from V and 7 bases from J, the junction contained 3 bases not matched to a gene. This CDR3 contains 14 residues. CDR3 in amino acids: CASSLAGGGNEQFF. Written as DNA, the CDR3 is TGTGCCAGCAGCTTAGCGGGAGGGGGTAATGAGCAGTTCTTC.

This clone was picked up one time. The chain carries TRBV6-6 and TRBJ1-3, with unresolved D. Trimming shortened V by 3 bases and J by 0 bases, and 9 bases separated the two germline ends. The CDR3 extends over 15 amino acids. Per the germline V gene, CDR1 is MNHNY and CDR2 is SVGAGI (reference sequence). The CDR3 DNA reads TGTGCCAGCAGTTATATGGCTGACTCTGGAAACACCATATATTTT. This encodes CASSYMADSGNTIYF.

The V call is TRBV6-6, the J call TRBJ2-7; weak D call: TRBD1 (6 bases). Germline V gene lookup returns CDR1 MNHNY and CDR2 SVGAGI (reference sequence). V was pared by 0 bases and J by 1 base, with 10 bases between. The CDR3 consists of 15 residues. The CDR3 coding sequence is TGTGCCAGCAGTTACTCACCAGGGGCGTCCTACGAGCAGTACTTC. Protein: CASSYSPGASYEQYF.

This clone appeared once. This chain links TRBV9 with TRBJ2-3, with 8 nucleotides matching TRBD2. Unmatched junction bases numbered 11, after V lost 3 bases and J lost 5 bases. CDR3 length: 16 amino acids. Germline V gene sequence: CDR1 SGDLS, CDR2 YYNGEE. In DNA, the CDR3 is TGTGCCAGCAGCGACAGCGGGGGAAGGGCGATAGATACGCAGTATTTT. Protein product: CASSDSGGRAIDTQYF.

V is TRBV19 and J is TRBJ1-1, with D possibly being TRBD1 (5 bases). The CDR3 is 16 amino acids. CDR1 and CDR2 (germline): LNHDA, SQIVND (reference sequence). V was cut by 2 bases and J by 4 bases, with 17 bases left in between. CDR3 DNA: TGTGCCAGTAGTATACGAAGGGGCTTACTAAGCACTGAAGCTTTCTTT. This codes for CASSIRRGLLSTEAFF.

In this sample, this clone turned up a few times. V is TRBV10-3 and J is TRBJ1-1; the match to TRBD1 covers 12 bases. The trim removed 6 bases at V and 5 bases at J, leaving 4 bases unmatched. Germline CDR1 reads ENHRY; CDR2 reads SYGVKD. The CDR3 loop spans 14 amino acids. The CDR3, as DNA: TGTGCCATCAGGGGACAGGGGGCAGGTACTGAAGCTTTCTTT. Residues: CAIRGQGAGTEAFF.

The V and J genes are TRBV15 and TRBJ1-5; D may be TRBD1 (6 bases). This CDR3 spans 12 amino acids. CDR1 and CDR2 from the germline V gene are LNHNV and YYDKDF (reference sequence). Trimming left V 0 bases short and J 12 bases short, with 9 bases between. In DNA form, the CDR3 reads TGTGCCACCAGCAGAGATGGGACACTCCAGCATTTT. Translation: CATSRDGTLQHF.